This T cell receptor (beta chain) was identified during a study of blood T cell repertoires in COVID-19. Those enrolled in Seattle joined during active infection and were followed longitudinally afterward. Per the original data handling: Amplifying reference gene primers gave estimates of nucleated cell counts. Data came from immunoSEQ multiplex PCR; TCRdb stores just in-frame clones and leaves some out. That table furnishes V, J and clone size, whereas the DNA furnished D and trimming. The data hold just over 350,000 clones, with 65% to 90% observed a single time. Source material: peripheral blood. The TCR originated in a woman in her fifties or sixties with COVID-19, enrolled during active disease.

CDR3 sequence (DNA): TGTGCCAGTAGTCCCCCGGGGTGGAAAGCTTTCTTT. Its translation: CASSPPGWKAFF. The genes are TRBV19 and TRBJ1-1; D gene uncertain. CDR3 length: 12 amino acids. Trimming stripped 5 bases from V and 9 bases from J, with 13 bases between. Germline-derived CDR1 and CDR2 are LNHDA and SQIVND (reference sequence).